This TCR beta chain was identified in a study of PD-1 blockade in mismatch repair-deficient tumors. Study-wide results and caveats: Rapid post-treatment expansion, then contraction, generally preceding radiologic response, marked tumor-resident clones.

The TCR-sequenced patients were a few responders to pembrolizumab. Germline V CDR1 and CDR2: SQVTM, ANQGSEA. This CDR3 is built from 14 residues. V dropped 3 bases and J dropped 4; count of bases not matched to a gene: 8. In the case of this clone: Antigen: not known.

Repertoires were generated with immunoSEQ multiplex PCR, while TCRdb's copy carries only in-frame clones and drops some. Of about 120,000 clones listed, about nine tenths are singletons. This TCR came from an adult with mismatch repair-deficient cancer. The chain links TRBV29-1 to TRBJ1-1; 7 bases are a match to TRBD1. The sequenced sample was peripheral blood, obtained approximately 72 weeks after starting pembrolizumab. The CDR3 DNA reads TGCAGCGTTGAGTCGACAGGGACGAGCACTGAAGCTTTCTTT. This sequence encodes CSVESTGTSTEAFF.